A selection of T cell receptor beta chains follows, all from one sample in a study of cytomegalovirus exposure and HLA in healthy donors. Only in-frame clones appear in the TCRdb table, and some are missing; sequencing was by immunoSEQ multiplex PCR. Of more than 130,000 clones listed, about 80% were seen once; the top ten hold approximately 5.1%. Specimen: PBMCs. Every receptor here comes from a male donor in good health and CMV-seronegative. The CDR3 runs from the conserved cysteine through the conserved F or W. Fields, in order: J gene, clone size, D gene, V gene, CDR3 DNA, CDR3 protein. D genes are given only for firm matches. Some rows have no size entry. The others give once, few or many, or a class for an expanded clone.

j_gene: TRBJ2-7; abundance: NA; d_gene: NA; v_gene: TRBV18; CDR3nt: TGTGCCAGCTCACCGATAGAAGAAACCTACGAGCAGTACTTC; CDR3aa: CASSPIEETYEQYF
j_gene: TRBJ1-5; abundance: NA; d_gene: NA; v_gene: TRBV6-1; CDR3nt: TGTGCCAGCGCAGGCTATAGCAATCAGCCCCAGCATTTT; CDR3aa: CASAGYSNQPQHF
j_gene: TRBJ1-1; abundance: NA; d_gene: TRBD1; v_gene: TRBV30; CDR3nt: TGTGCCTGGAGTGGAAGATCGACAGGGCGCACTGAAGCTTTCTTT; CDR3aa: CAWSGRSTGRTEAFF
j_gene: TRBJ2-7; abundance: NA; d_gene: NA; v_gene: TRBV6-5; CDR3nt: TGTGCCAGCAGTTACTCCCAGGGCGCCTACGAGCAGTACTTC; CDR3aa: CASSYSQGAYEQYF
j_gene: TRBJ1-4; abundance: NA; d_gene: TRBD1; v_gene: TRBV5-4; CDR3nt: TGTGCCAGCAGCTCCGGACAGGACGAAAAACTGTTTTTT; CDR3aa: CASSSGQDEKLFF
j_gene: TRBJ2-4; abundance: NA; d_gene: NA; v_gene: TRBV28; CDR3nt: TGTGCCAGCAGTTTGCAGGGGGCCAAAAACATTCAGTACTTC; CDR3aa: CASSLQGAKNIQYF
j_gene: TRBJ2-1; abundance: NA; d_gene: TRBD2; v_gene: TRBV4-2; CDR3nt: TGTGCCAGCAGCTTTCCCCTGCTCGGGGAGGGAAACAATGAGCAGTTCTTC; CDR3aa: CASSFPLLGEGNNEQFF
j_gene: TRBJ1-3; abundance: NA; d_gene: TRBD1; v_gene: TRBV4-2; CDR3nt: TGTGCCAGCACCCCGACAGGGGGAAAGAACACCATATATTTT; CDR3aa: CASTPTGGKNTIYF
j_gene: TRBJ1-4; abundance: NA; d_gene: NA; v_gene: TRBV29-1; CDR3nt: TGCAGCGTGTACAGGGCCAGGGGCGAAAAACTGTTTTTT; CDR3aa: CSVYRARGEKLFF
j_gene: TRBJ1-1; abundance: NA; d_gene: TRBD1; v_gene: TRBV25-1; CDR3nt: TGTGCCAGCACTGGACAGGGGGCCGGTGAAGCTTTCTTT; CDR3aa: CASTGQGAGEAFF
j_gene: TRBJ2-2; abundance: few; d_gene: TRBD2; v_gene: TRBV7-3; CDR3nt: TGTGCCAGCAGCTCAGCGGGGGGGTTCGGCGGGGAGCTGTTTTTT; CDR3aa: CASSSAGGFGGELFF